This paragraph reports one T cell receptor (beta chain). Its cognate antigen has yet to be identified. A clone one base away is much larger, so this may be a read error. This sample stems from a study of blood T cells in healthy people across ages (dated by TCRdb to 2014 to 2015). General notes on the study: In model experiments, roughly one uniquely barcoded TCR beta cDNA molecule per two T cells was captured by template switching. Age-related changes in TCR beta repertoire diversity were measured in the study by deep sequencing normalized with unique cDNA molecular identifiers. Four age groups were formed from the donors: young (average approximately 17 years), middle-aged (more than 35), aged (62) and long-lived (around 82). To avoid experimental bias, donors of different ages were distributed randomly across sequencing lanes. Two additional independent replicas of 1 million unique cDNA reads from the same blood draw were analyzed for two donors (one aged 18 to 29 and one aged 80 or older). What the work shows at the level of the full study, not this receptor alone: Compared with the aged group, the long-lived group had more naive CD4+ T cells, fewer expanded clones and increased TCR diversity, suggesting age selection. Donor CMV infection status was unknown, potentially confounding age-related changes in expanded clonotypes. Observed TCR beta diversity per million T cells fell roughly linearly with age, and a significant reduction was already apparent by age roughly 40. Because profiling used bulk unsorted PBMCs, naive and antigen-experienced compartments could not be compared conclusively. A strong correlation was found between observed TCR beta diversity and the percentage of naive T cells measured by flow cytometry. Estimates of total diversity from one million sequenced T cells were regarded as lower bounds and underestimates.

Donors were 30 to 45 systemically healthy Caucasian individuals from Russia aged 6 to 90 years. Approximately 9.3 milliliters of peripheral blood were collected from each donor into EDTA-treated Vacutainer tubes. Ficoll-Paque density-gradient centrifugation was used to isolate PBMCs, with at least 6.5 million per sample. Total RNA, at least 5.5 micrograms per sample, was extracted from PBMCs with Trizol reagent. For every donor, flow cytometry on a PBMC aliquot measured the percentage of naive CD45RAhigh/CD27high T cells. Library prep was done by 5' RACE. The reads were generated on an Illumina HiSeq 2500. A second PCR of roughly 6 to 11 cycles was performed with a sample-barcoded 5' primer and a J-beta primer mix. A template-switch 5' adaptor carrying 12 random nucleotides introduced a unique molecular identifier onto each TCR beta cDNA molecule. At least 3 million CDR3-containing paired-end reads were obtained from each sample. First-strand cDNA was synthesized from all RNA with the Mint cDNA synthesis kit, primed by a TRBC-specific oligonucleotide. Following uracil-DNA glycosylase treatment, a first 18-cycle PCR with universal primers M1SS and BC2_uni_R was performed on all cDNA. In the authors' own workflow: For normalization, 1 million high-quality reads, each with a distinct molecular identifier, were randomly selected from each sample. Instead of being binned into consensus sequences, reads with shared molecular identifiers were discarded. MiTCR, with a Q25 quality threshold and the strictest error-elimination algorithm, was used for CDR3 identification, clonotype clustering and error correction. A nonparametric unseen species model using Euler transformation provided a lower-bound estimate of total TCR beta diversity. The public reads were run again by TCRdb, first through fastp at Q25 and then through MiXCR, and only productive beta chains were kept. Rows are unified per CDR3 protein, each entry keeping the most common DNA and genes. The V and J calls, along with clone size, are taken from TCRdb and not from the paper's own processing. Within this sample are about 970,000 distinct CDR3 sequences, with about 51% of them counted one time only. Of the sample, 20% to 25% falls within the top ten clones.

The CDR3 runs 13 residues from the cysteine to the phenylalanine. CDR3 DNA only is kept here, 39 bases in frame from base 1. The germline V gene sets CDR1 to SQVTM and CDR2 to ANQGSEA. The sequence is built from TRBV29-1 and TRBJ2-7, with 7 bases matching TRBD1. The origin of this receptor is a woman aged 60-75 years in good health. The sample comprised blood. The nucleotide sequence is TGCAGCGTTGGAAGAGGGGGCTCCGACGAGCAGTACTTC. The translation is CSVGRGGSDEQYF.